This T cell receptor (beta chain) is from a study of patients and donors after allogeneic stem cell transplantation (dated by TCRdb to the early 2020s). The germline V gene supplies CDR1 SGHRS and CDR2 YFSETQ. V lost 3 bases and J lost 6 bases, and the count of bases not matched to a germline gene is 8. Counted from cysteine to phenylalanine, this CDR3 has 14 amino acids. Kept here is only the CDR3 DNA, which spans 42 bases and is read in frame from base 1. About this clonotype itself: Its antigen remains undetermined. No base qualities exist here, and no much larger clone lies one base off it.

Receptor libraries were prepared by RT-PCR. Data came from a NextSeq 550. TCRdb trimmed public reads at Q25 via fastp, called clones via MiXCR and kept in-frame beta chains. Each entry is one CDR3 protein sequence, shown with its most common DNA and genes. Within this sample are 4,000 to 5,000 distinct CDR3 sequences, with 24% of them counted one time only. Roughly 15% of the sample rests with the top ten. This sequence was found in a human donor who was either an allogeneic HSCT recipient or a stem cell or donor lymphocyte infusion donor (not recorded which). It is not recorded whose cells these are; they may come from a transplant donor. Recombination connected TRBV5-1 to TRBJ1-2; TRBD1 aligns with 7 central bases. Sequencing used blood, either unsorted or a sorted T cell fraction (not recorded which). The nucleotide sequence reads TGCGCCAGCAGCTCCGGACAGGAGGTTAATGGCTACACCTTC. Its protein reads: CASSSGQEVNGYTF.